Listed below are T cell receptor beta chains from one sample, sequenced in a study of control samples from healthy donors and cancer patients. The protocol was immunoSEQ multiplex PCR, while the TCRdb copy is restricted to in-frame clones and leaves out a portion. Of about 54,000 clones listed, nearly 96% were seen once; the top ten hold roughly 1.8%. The material sequenced was blood. The receptor source for this set is a woman in her 30s in good health. CDR3s include the opening cysteine and the closing phenylalanine or tryptophan. Fields, in order: CDR3 DNA, CDR3 protein, V gene, clone size, D gene, J gene. The D gene is left open where the match is weak. Rows may omit the clone size; those that give it use once, few, many or a size class.

DNA: TGTGCCAGCAGCTCAGACAGGGGACGGGGCTACACCTTC; CDR3: CASSSDRGRGYTF; V: TRBV5-4; size: NA; D: TRBD1; J: TRBJ1-2
DNA: TGTGCCAGCAGTTTGGAAAGGAGGGCCGCAATGGATGAAAAACTGTTTTTT; CDR3: CASSLERRAAMDEKLFF; V: TRBV27; size: NA; D: NA; J: TRBJ1-4
DNA: TGTGCCAGCAGCTCCCTACTTTCCCCGCATACGCAGTATTTT; CDR3: CASSSLLSPHTQYF; V: TRBV7-8; size: NA; D: NA; J: TRBJ2-3
DNA: TGTGCCAGCAGCCGCGCCGGGCCTAATGAAAAACTGTTTTTT; CDR3: CASSRAGPNEKLFF; V: TRBV7-9; size: NA; D: NA; J: TRBJ1-4
DNA: TGCAGCGTTGAAAGGGGCATGAGGAACACTGAAGCTTTCTTT; CDR3: CSVERGMRNTEAFF; V: TRBV29-1; size: NA; D: NA; J: TRBJ1-1
DNA: TGTGCCAGTAGTATGACAGGGGGCCAGAATTCACCCCTCCACTTT; CDR3: CASSMTGGQNSPLHF; V: TRBV19; size: NA; D: TRBD1; J: TRBJ1-6
DNA: TGTGCCAGCAGCTTAGGACTAGCCTGGGGGGATGAGCAGTTCTTC; CDR3: CASSLGLAWGDEQFF; V: TRBV11-1; size: NA; D: TRBD2; J: TRBJ2-1
DNA: TGCAGTGCTAGAGAATATGGCTACACCTTC; CDR3: CSAREYGYTF; V: TRBV20-1; size: NA; D: NA; J: TRBJ1-2
DNA: TGTGCCAGTACCGACCTGGGGAGTTTGAACACTGAAGCTTTCTTT; CDR3: CASTDLGSLNTEAFF; V: TRBV19; size: NA; D: NA; J: TRBJ1-1
DNA: TGTGCCTGGAGTGTACACCCTTCAGGGATCCATGGCTACACCTTC; CDR3: CAWSVHPSGIHGYTF; V: TRBV30; size: NA; D: NA; J: TRBJ1-2
DNA: TGTGCCAGCAGCCCGCTCGGGACTAGCGGGTCTAATGAGCAGTTCTTC; CDR3: CASSPLGTSGSNEQFF; V: TRBV9; size: NA; D: TRBD2; J: TRBJ2-1
DNA: TGTGCCAGCTCACCCCTCCGGGGGGGGGCCAACCTAATCCTCACCTACGAGCAGTACTTC; CDR3: CASSPLRGGANLILTYEQYF; V: TRBV18; size: NA; D: TRBD2; J: TRBJ2-7
DNA: TGTGCCAGCAGCCCAGGGGATGGGGCCAAAAACATTCAGTACTTC; CDR3: CASSPGDGAKNIQYF; V: TRBV7-9; size: NA; D: NA; J: TRBJ2-4
DNA: TGTGCCAGTACCTCCAGTAGCAATCAGCCCCAGCATTTT; CDR3: CASTSSSNQPQHF; V: TRBV19; size: NA; D: NA; J: TRBJ1-5
DNA: TGTGCCAGCAGTGAGTCTGAGAACACTGAAGCTTTCTTT; CDR3: CASSESENTEAFF; V: TRBV6-4; size: NA; D: NA; J: TRBJ1-1
DNA: TGCGCCAGCAGCTTGGGGGGGAGCACAGATACGCAGTATTTT; CDR3: CASSLGGSTDTQYF; V: TRBV5-1; size: NA; D: NA; J: TRBJ2-3
DNA: TGTGCCAGCAGTAACCGGGGGTATAATTCACCCCTCCACTTT; CDR3: CASSNRGYNSPLHF; V: TRBV27; size: NA; D: NA; J: TRBJ1-6
DNA: TGTGCCAGCAGTTTTAATCAGTACACTGAAGCTTTCTTT; CDR3: CASSFNQYTEAFF; V: TRBV28; size: once; D: NA; J: TRBJ1-1
DNA: TGTGCCAGCAGCCACACCGATAGCAATCAGCCCCAGCATTTT; CDR3: CASSHTDSNQPQHF; V: TRBV6-5; size: NA; D: NA; J: TRBJ1-5
DNA: TGTGCCAGCAGGGACCTAGGACCGATTAATGAAAAACTGTTTTTT; CDR3: CASRDLGPINEKLFF; V: TRBV11-2; size: once; D: NA; J: TRBJ1-4
DNA: TGTGCCACCAGCCCCCCGGGGATAGGGCAGTTCTTC; CDR3: CATSPPGIGQFF; V: TRBV15; size: NA; D: NA; J: TRBJ2-1
DNA: TGTGCCAGCAGCCCCCGGGAGATCCAAGAGACCCAGTACTTC; CDR3: CASSPREIQETQYF; V: TRBV7-8; size: NA; D: NA; J: TRBJ2-5
DNA: TGTGCCAGCACCCCAAGACTAGCGGGAGTGCTTGAGCAGTTCTTC; CDR3: CASTPRLAGVLEQFF; V: TRBV11-2; size: NA; D: TRBD2; J: TRBJ2-1
DNA: TGTGCCAGCAGTGACCCCAGAGGAACTGAAGCTTTCTTT; CDR3: CASSDPRGTEAFF; V: TRBV25-1; size: NA; D: NA; J: TRBJ1-1
DNA: TGTGCCAGCAGTTTTAACCCCCTCACTAATGAAAAACTGTTTTTT; CDR3: CASSFNPLTNEKLFF; V: TRBV27; size: NA; D: NA; J: TRBJ1-4
DNA: TGTGCCAGCAGTTCCCGGACTAGCGGGAGTTTCAATGAGCAGTTCTTC; CDR3: CASSSRTSGSFNEQFF; V: TRBV28; size: NA; D: TRBD2; J: TRBJ2-1
DNA: TGTGCCACCAGCAGAGATTACCTAGCCTATAATGAGCAGTTCTTC; CDR3: CATSRDYLAYNEQFF; V: TRBV15; size: NA; D: NA; J: TRBJ2-1